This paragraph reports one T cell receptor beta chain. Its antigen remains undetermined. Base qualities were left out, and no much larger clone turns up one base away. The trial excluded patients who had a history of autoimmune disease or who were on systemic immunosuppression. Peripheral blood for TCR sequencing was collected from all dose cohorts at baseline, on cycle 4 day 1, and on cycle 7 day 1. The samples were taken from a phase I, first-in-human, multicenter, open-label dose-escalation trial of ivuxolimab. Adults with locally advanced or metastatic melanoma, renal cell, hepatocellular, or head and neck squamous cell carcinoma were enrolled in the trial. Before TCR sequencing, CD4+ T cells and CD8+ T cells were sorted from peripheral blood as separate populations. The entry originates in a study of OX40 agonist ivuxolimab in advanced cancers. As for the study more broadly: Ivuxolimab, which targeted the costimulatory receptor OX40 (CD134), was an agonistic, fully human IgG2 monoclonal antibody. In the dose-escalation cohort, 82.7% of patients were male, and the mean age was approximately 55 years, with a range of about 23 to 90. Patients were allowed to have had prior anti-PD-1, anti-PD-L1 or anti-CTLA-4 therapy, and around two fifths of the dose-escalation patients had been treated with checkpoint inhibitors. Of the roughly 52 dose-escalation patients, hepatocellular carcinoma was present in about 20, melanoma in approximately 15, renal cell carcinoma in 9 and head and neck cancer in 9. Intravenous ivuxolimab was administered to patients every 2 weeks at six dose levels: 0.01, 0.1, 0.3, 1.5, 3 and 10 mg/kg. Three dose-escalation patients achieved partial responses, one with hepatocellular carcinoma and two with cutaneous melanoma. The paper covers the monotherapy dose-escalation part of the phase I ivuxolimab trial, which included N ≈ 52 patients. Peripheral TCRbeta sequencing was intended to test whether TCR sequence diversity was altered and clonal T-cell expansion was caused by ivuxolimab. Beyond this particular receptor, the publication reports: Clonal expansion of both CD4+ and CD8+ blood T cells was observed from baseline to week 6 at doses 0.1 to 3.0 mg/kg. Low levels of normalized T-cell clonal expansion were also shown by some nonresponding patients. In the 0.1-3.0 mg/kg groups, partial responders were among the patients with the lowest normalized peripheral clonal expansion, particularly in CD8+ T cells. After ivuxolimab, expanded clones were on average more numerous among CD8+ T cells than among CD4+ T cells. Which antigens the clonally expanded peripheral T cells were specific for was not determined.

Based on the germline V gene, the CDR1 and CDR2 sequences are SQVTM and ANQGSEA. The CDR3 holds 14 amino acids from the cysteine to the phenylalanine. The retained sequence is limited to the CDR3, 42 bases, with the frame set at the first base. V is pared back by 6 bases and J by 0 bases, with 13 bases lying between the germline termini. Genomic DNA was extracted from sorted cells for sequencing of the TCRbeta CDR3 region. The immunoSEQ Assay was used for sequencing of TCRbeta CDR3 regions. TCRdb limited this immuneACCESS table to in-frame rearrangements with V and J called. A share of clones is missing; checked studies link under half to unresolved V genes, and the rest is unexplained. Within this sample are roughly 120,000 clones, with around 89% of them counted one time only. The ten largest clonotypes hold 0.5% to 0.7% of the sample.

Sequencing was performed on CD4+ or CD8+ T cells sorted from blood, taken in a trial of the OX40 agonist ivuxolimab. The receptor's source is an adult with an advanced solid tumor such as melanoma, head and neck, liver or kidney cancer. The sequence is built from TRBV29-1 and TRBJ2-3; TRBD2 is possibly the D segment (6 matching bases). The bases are TGCAGCGTCGACTGGGGACTGAGCACAGATACGCAGTATTTT. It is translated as CSVDWGLSTDTQYF.